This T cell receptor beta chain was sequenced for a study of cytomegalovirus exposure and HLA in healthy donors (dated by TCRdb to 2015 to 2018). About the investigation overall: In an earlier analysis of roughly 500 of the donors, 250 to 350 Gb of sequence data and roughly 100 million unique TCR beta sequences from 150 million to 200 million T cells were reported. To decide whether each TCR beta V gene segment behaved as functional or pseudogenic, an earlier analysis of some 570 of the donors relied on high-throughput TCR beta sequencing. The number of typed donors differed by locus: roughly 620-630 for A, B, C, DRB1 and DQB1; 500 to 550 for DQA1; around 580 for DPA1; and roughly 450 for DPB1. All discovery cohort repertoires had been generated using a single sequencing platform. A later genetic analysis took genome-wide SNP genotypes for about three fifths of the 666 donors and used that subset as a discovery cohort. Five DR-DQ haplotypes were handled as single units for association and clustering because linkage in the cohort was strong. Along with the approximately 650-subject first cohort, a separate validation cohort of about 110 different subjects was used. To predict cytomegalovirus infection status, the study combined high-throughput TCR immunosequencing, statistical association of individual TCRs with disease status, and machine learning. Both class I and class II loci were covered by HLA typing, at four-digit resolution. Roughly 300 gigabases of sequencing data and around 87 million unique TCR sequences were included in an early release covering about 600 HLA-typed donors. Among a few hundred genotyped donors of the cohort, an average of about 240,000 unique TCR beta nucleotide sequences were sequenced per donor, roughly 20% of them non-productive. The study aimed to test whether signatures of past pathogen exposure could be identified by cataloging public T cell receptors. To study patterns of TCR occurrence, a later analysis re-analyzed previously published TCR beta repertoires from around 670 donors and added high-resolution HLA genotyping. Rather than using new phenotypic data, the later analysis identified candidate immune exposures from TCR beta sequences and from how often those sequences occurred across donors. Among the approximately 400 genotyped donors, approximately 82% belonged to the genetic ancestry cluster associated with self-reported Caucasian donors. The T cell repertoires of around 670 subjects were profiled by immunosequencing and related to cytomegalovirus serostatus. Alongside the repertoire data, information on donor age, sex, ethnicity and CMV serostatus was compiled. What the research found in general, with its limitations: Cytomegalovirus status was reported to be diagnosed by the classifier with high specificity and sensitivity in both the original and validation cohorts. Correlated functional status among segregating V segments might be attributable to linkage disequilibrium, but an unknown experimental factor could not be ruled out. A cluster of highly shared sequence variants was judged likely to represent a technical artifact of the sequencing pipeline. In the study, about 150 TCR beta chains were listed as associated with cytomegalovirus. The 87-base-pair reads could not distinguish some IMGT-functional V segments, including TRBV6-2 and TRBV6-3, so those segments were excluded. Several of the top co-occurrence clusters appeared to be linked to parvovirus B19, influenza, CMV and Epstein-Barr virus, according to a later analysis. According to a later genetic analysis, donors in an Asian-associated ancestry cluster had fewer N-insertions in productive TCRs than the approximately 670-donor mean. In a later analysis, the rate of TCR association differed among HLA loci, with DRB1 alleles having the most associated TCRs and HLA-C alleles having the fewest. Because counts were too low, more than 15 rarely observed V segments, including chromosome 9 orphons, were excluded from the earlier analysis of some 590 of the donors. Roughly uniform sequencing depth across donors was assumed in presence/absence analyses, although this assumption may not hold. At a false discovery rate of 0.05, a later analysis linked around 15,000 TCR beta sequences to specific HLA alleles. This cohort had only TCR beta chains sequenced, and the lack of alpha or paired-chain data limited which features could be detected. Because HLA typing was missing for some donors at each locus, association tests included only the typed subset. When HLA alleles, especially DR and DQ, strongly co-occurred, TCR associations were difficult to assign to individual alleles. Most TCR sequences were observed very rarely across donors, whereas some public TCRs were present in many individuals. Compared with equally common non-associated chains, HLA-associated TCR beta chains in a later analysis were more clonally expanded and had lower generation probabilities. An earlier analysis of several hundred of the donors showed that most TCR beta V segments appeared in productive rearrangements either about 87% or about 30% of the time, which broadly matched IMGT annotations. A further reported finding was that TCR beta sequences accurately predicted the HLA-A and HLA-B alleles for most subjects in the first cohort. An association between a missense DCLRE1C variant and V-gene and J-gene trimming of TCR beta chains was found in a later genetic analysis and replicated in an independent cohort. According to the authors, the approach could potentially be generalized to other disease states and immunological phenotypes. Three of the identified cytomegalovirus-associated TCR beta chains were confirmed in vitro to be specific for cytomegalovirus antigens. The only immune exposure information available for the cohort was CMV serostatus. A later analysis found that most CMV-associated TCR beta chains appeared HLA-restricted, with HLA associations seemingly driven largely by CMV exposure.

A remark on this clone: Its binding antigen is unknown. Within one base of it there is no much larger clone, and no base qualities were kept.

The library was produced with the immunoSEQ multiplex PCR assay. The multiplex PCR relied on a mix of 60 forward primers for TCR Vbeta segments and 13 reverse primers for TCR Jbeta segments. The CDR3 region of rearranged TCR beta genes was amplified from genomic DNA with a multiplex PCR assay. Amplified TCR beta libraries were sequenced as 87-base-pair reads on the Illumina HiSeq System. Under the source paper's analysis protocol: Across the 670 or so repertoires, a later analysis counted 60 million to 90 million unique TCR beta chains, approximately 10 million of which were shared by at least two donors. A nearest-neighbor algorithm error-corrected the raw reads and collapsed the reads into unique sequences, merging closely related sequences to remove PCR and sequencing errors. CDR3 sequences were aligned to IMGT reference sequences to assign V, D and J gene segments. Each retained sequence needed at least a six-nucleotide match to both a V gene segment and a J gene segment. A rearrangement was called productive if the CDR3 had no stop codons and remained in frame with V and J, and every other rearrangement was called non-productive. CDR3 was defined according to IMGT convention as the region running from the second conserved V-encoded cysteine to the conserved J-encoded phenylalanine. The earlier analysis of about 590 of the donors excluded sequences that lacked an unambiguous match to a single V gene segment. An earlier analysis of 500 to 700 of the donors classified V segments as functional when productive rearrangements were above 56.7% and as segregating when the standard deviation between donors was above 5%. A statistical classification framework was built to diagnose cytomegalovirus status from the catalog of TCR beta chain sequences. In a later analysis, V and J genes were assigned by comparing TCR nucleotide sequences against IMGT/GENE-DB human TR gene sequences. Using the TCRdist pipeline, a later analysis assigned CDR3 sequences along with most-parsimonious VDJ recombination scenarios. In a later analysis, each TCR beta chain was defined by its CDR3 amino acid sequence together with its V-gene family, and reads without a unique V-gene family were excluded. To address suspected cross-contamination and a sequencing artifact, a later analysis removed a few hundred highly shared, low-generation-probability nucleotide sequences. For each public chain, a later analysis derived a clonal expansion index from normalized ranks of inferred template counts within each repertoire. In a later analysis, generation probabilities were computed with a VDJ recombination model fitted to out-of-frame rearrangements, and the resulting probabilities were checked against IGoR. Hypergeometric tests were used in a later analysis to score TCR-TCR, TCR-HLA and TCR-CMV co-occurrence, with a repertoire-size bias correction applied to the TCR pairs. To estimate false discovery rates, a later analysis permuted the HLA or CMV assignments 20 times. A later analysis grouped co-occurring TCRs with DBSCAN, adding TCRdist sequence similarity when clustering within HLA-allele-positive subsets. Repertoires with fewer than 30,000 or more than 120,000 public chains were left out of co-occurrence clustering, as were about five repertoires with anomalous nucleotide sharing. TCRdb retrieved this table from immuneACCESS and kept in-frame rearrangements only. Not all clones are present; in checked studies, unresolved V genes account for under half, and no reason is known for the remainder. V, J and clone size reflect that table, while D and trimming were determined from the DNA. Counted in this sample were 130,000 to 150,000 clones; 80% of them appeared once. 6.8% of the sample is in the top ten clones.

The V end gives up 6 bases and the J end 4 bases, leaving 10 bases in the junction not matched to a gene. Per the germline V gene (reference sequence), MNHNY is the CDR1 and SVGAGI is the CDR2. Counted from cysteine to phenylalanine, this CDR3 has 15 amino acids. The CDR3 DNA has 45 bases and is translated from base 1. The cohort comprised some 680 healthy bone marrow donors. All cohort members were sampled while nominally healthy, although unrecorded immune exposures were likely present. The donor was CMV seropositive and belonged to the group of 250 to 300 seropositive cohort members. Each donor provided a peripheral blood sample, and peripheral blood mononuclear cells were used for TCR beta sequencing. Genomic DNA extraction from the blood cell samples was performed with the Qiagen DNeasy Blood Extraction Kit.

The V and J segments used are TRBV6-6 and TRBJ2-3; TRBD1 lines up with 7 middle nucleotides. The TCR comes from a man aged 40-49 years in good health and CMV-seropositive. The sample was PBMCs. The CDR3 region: CASRVDRVLSDTQYF. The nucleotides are TGTGCCAGCAGGGTCGACAGGGTTCTATCAGATACGCAGTATTTT.